The text below deals with one T cell receptor beta chain. The target of this receptor is not known. No quality values exist for individual bases; no much larger clone is one base distant. The library was obtained by the immunoSEQ multiplex PCR assay. For the multiplex PCR, a mixture combining 60 forward primers for TCR Vbeta segments and 13 reverse primers for TCR Jbeta segments was used. Amplification of the CDR3 region of rearranged TCR beta genes was performed with a multiplex PCR assay on genomic DNA. Amplified TCR beta libraries were sequenced as 87-base-pair reads on the Illumina HiSeq System. The study's own analysis went as follows. Across the 640 or so repertoires, a later analysis counted tens of millions of unique TCR beta chains, 9.5 million to 13 million of which were shared by at least two donors. Raw reads were error-corrected and collapsed into unique sequences with a nearest-neighbor algorithm that merged closely related sequences to remove PCR and sequencing errors. CDR3 sequences were aligned to IMGT reference sequences to assign V, D and J gene segments. For a sequence to be retained, at least a six-nucleotide match to both a V gene segment and a J gene segment was required. Rearrangements were called productive when the CDR3 lacked stop codons and stayed in frame with V and J; all others were non-productive. Following IMGT convention, CDR3 was defined as the stretch from the second conserved V-encoded cysteine up to the conserved J-encoded phenylalanine. In an earlier analysis of approximately 590 of the donors, sequences lacking an unambiguous match to a single V gene segment were excluded. An earlier analysis of several hundred of the donors called V segments functional above 56.7% productive rearrangements and segregating when the between-donor standard deviation exceeded 5%. A statistical classification framework was built for diagnosing cytomegalovirus status from the catalog of TCR beta chain sequences. In a later analysis, V and J genes were assigned by comparing TCR nucleotide sequences against IMGT/GENE-DB human TR gene sequences. In a later analysis, CDR3 sequences and most-parsimonious VDJ recombination scenarios were assigned using the TCRdist pipeline. In a later analysis, each TCR beta chain was defined by its CDR3 amino acid sequence together with its V-gene family, and reads without a unique V-gene family were excluded. In a later analysis, 500 to 650 highly shared, low-generation-probability nucleotide sequences were removed to address suspected cross-contamination and a sequencing artifact. In a later analysis, a clonal expansion index for each public chain was calculated from normalized within-repertoire ranks of inferred template counts. In a later analysis, generation probabilities were computed with a VDJ recombination model fitted to out-of-frame rearrangements, and the resulting probabilities were checked against IGoR. In a later analysis, hypergeometric tests were used to score TCR-TCR, TCR-HLA and TCR-CMV co-occurrence, with a repertoire-size bias correction applied to TCR pairs. A later analysis estimated false discovery rates by permuting HLA or CMV assignments 20 times. In a later analysis, co-occurring TCRs were grouped with DBSCAN, and TCRdist sequence similarity was added when clustering was performed within HLA-allele-positive subsets. Co-occurrence clustering excluded repertoires with fewer than 30,000 or more than 120,000 public chains, plus five with anomalous nucleotide sharing. TCRdb stores this immuneACCESS table with in-frame sequences only. Part of the clones is absent; in the studies checked, under half of the shortfall reflects unresolved V genes, and no reason is known for the rest. The DNA was the basis for D and trimming; V, J and clone size are from that table. The sample table records more than 90,000 clones; approximately 75% of these occur just once. The ten top clones hold 4.5% to 5% of the sample.

The data are from a study of cytomegalovirus exposure and HLA in healthy donors (dated by TCRdb to about 2017). Looking at the study overall: In an earlier analysis of approximately 640 of the donors, less than 350 Gb of sequence data and some 100 million unique TCR beta sequences from 150 million to 200 million T cells were reported. An early release covering just under 650 HLA-typed donors comprised about 300 gigabases of sequencing data and around 86 million unique TCR sequences. Of the 350 to 450 genotyped donors, 65% to 90% were placed in the genetic ancestry cluster associated with self-reported Caucasian donors. The study aimed to test whether cataloging public T cell receptors could reveal signatures of past pathogen exposure. The T cell repertoires of roughly 660 subjects were profiled by immunosequencing and related to cytomegalovirus serostatus. A separate validation cohort of over 95 different subjects was used in addition to the roughly 620-subject first cohort. To predict cytomegalovirus infection status, the study combined high-throughput TCR immunosequencing, statistical association of individual TCRs with disease status, and machine learning. In a later analysis, previously published TCR beta repertoires from 550 to 700 donors were re-analyzed and high-resolution HLA genotyping was added so that TCR occurrence patterns could be studied. The later analysis used no new phenotypic data to find candidate immune exposures, relying instead on TCR beta sequences and their occurrence across donors. In an earlier analysis of 550 to 700 of the donors, high-throughput TCR beta sequencing was used to judge whether each TCR beta V gene segment behaved as functional or pseudogenic. Donor age, sex, ethnicity and CMV serostatus were compiled alongside the repertoire data. A later genetic analysis took genome-wide SNP genotypes for about 55% of the roughly 670 donors and used that subset as a discovery cohort. Every repertoire in the discovery cohort had been generated on one and the same sequencing platform. HLA typing covered class I and class II loci at four-digit resolution. The number of typed donors differed by locus: about 629-630 for A, B, C, DRB1 and DQB1; 522 for DQA1; approximately 600 for DPA1; and about 450 for DPB1. Because of strong linkage in the cohort, 4 to 6 DR-DQ haplotypes were treated as single units for association and clustering. Among about 400 genotyped donors of the cohort, an average of around 250,000 unique TCR beta nucleotide sequences was sequenced per donor, of which about 18% were non-productive. What the work shows at the level of the full study, not this receptor alone: A further reported finding was that TCR beta sequences accurately predicted the HLA-A and HLA-B alleles for most subjects in the first cohort. When HLA alleles, especially DR and DQ, strongly co-occurred, TCR associations were difficult to assign to individual alleles. In a later genetic analysis, a missense DCLRE1C variant was associated with V-gene and J-gene trimming of TCR beta chains, and the association was replicated in an independent cohort. A later analysis reported that several top co-occurrence clusters appeared linked to parvovirus B19, influenza, CMV and Epstein-Barr virus. Broadly in line with IMGT annotations, most TCR beta V segments showed up in productive rearrangements about 87% or about 30% of the time in an earlier analysis of 450 to 600 of the donors. According to a later genetic analysis, donors in an Asian-associated ancestry cluster had fewer N-insertions in productive TCRs than the approximately 630-donor mean. The study listed 170 or so TCR beta chains as associated with cytomegalovirus. Most CMV-associated TCR beta chains appeared to be HLA-restricted in a later analysis, and the HLA associations seemed to be driven largely by CMV exposure. In a later analysis, the rate of TCR association differed among HLA loci, with DRB1 alleles having the most associated TCRs and HLA-C alleles having the fewest. A later analysis found that HLA-associated TCR beta chains were more clonally expanded and had lower generation probabilities than equally common non-associated chains. Presence/absence analyses assumed roughly uniform sequencing depth across donors, an assumption that may not hold. Linkage disequilibrium might explain the correlated functional status among segregating V segments, but an unknown experimental factor could not be excluded. Because HLA typing was unavailable for some donors at each locus, only the typed subset was used in association tests. In a later analysis, 16,951 TCR beta sequences were associated with specific HLA alleles at a false discovery rate of 0.05. While some public TCRs were present in many individuals, most TCR sequences turned up only very rarely across donors. According to the authors, the approach could potentially be generalized to other disease states and immunological phenotypes. The classifier was reported to diagnose cytomegalovirus status with high specificity and sensitivity in both the original and validation cohorts. A cluster of highly shared sequence variants was judged likely to represent a technical artifact of the sequencing pipeline. The 87-base-pair reads could not distinguish some IMGT-functional V segments, including TRBV6-2 and TRBV6-3, so those segments were excluded. This cohort had only TCR beta chains sequenced, and the lack of alpha or paired-chain data limited which features could be detected. Seventeen rarely observed V segments, including chromosome 9 orphons, were excluded from the earlier analysis of about 500 of the donors because counts were too low. In vitro tests confirmed that three of the cytomegalovirus-associated TCR beta chains recognize cytomegalovirus antigens. For the cohort, immune exposure information was limited to CMV serostatus.

The germline V gene provides CDR1 SNHLY and CDR2 FYNNEI. The CDR3, from cysteine to phenylalanine, totals 16 residues. The sequence is cut down to CDR3 DNA, 48 bases in frame from base 1. V is pared back by 1 base and J by 4 bases, with 16 bases lying between the germline termini. In total, about 650 healthy bone marrow donors made up the cohort. At the time of sampling, every cohort member was nominally healthy, though immune exposures that went unrecorded were likely present. The donor was CMV seropositive and belonged to the group of more than 250 seropositive cohort members. Each donor provided a peripheral blood sample, and peripheral blood mononuclear cells were used for TCR beta sequencing. The Qiagen DNeasy Blood Extraction Kit was used to extract genomic DNA from the blood cell samples.

The TCR originated in a man aged 45-65 years in good health and CMV-seropositive. Sequenced: PBMCs. The V and J segments used are TRBV2 and TRBJ2-5; a tentative D match to TRBD1 spans 6 bases. At the DNA level, the sequence is TGTGCCAGCAGTGAAGGGGGGCGGGCACGACCAGAGACCCAGTACTTC. It specifies CASSEGGRARPETQYF.